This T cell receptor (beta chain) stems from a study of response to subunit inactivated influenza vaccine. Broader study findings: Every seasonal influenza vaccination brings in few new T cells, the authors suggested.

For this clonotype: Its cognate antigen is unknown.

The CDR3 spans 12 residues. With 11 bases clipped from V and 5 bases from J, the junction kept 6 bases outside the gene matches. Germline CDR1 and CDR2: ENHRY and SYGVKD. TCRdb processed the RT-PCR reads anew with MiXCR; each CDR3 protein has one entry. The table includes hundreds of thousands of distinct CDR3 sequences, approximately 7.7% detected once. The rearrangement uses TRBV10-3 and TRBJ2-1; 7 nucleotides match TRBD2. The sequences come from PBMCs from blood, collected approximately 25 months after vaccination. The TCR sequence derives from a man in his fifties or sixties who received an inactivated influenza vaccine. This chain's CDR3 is CASGGEDNEQFF. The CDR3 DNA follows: TGTGCCTCGGGGGGAGAAGACAATGAGCAGTTCTTC.